A selection of T cell receptor beta chains follows, all from one sample in a study of T-cell reconstitution after alpha-beta-depleted transplantation in children. TCRdb reprocessed the PCR reads with MiXCR, giving one entry per CDR3 protein. In the table there are 5,000 to 7,500 distinct CDR3 sequences, roughly a tenth of which are singletons. The sequenced sample was PBMCs, mostly from graft donor cells, obtained 180 days after TCRalphabeta/CD19-depleted stem cell transplant. These receptors all stem from a child younger than two who had a stem cell transplant for acute myeloid leukemia, so the T cells may come from the graft donor. CDR3s include the opening cysteine and the closing phenylalanine or tryptophan. The D gene is left open where the match is weak. The listing skips clone size in some rows; elsewhere it reads once, few, many or a size class.

TRBJ2-7 many TRBV27 TRBD2 CASSSRTSGPYEQYF TGTGCCAGCAGCTCCCGGACTAGCGGGCCCTACGAGCAGTACTTC
TRBJ2-7 many TRBV7-9 TRBD1 CASSIGQGAYEQYF TGTGCCAGCAGCATAGGACAGGGGGCCTACGAGCAGTACTTC
TRBJ2-7 many TRBV7-9 . CASSRLQGGEQYF TGTGCCAGCAGCCGGCTTCAGGGCGGCGAGCAGTACTTC
TRBJ2-3 many TRBV20-1 TRBD2 CSARDPSGRADTQYF TGCAGTGCTAGAGATCCCAGCGGGAGGGCTGATACGCAGTATTTT
TRBJ1-1 many TRBV9 . CASSALRANTEAFF TGTGCCAGCAGCGCACTCCGGGCGAACACTGAAGCTTTCTTT
TRBJ2-7 many TRBV5-5 TRBD2 CASSLEGGPHEQYF TGTGCCAGCAGCTTGGAGGGAGGGCCCCACGAGCAGTACTTC
TRBJ2-7 many TRBV7-9 TRBD2 CASSRGGAYSYEQYF TGTGCCAGCAGCCGGGGGGGTGCTTATTCCTACGAGCAGTACTTC
TRBJ1-1 medium-sized TRBV4-3 . CASSQGPGRDTEAFF TGCGCCAGCAGCCAAGGTCCGGGAAGGGACACTGAAGCTTTCTTT
TRBJ2-7 medium-sized TRBV28 . CASSPTWGANYEQYF TGTGCCAGCAGCCCAACGTGGGGAGCCAACTACGAGCAGTACTTC
TRBJ2-1 medium-sized TRBV3-2 . CASSQVLAGGSYNEQFF TGTGCCAGCAGCCAAGTACTAGCGGGAGGCTCCTACAATGAGCAGTTCTTC
TRBJ2-6 many TRBV27 . CASRPSWFFGAGANVLTF TGTGCCAGCAGGCCTTCGTGGTTCTTCGGGGCTGGGGCCAACGTCCTGACTTTC
TRBJ2-2 . TRBV5-4 TRBD1 CASSLRTGGDNTGELFF TGTGCCAGCAGCTTGAGGACAGGGGGGGACAACACCGGGGAGCTGTTTTTT
TRBJ1-1 many TRBV14 . CASSQDLGSEAFF TGTGCCAGCAGCCAAGATCTCGGTTCTGAAGCTTTCTTT
TRBJ1-2 many TRBV9 . CASSVDGVYGYTF TGTGCCAGCAGCGTAGATGGAGTCTATGGCTACACCTTC
TRBJ2-6 many TRBV5-4 TRBD2 CASSPRTSSGANVLTF TGTGCCAGCAGCCCGCGGACTAGCTCTGGGGCCAACGTCCTGACTTTC
TRBJ2-7 many TRBV7-9 . CASRDLQEQYF TGTGCCAGCAGGGACCTGCAGGAGCAGTACTTC
TRBJ2-2 many TRBV28 . CASSSGNTGELFF TGTGCCAGCAGTTCGGGGAACACCGGGGAGCTGTTTTTT
TRBJ2-3 many TRBV7-9 . CASSVYADTQYF TGTGCCAGCAGCGTATACGCAGATACGCAGTATTTT